These 17 T cell receptor beta chains originate from one sample sequenced in a study of cytomegalovirus exposure and HLA in healthy donors. PCR was performed using 60 Vbeta and 13 Jbeta primers. TCRdb keeps only in-frame clones here, not all; method: immunoSEQ multiplex PCR. This table has 160,000 or so clones, less than 90% appearing once. Sequenced input: PBMCs. These receptors originate from a male donor in good health and CMV-seropositive.

The rearrangement joins TRBV29-1 to TRBJ2-7, with 10 bases fitting TRBD2. This CDR3 spans 14 amino acids. V lost 3 bases to trimming and J lost 4 bases; unmatched junction nucleotides: 6. CDR1 and CDR2 from the germline V gene are SQVTM and ANQGSEA. The CDR3 spells CSVDKASGSYEQYF. As DNA, the CDR3 is TGCAGCGTTGATAAGGCTAGCGGGAGTTACGAGCAGTACTTC.

This clone was found once. The chain recombines TRBV5-4 with TRBJ1-2; maybe TRBD1 (6 bases). The CDR3 runs to 16 residues. Between the trimmed V and J ends, which lost 4 bases and 5 bases, there was a span of 21 bases. Germline loops: CDR1 SGHNT, CDR2 YYREEE (reference sequence). Here the CDR3 DNA reads TGTGCCAGCAGCCGGGGGAGGGACAAGGCTTTTTATGGCTACACCTTC. It yields the protein CASSRGRDKAFYGYTF.

This clone was found a few times. This chain uses TRBV7-9 with TRBJ1-5; 7 nucleotides line up with TRBD1. This CDR3 comprises 14 residues. Germline CDR1 SEHNR, CDR2 FQNEAQ (reference sequence). V shed 3 bases and J 6 bases; nucleotides not matched to a gene: 5. The CDR3 DNA follows: TGTGCCAGCAGCTTCGGAGGGGGCGGTCAGCCCCAGCATTTT. This codes for CASSFGGGGQPQHF.

DNA for the CDR3: TGTGCCAGCAGCGTAAACGCGGCGGCAAGCTCCTACAATGAGCAGTTCTTC. This translates into CASSVNAAASSYNEQFF. This sequence joins TRBV9 and TRBJ2-1, with unresolved D. Trimming cost V 1 base and J 0 bases, with 14 bases left between them. The CDR3 is 17 residues long. The germline V gene has CDR1 SGDLS and CDR2 YYNGEE.

The chain carries TRBV5-8 and TRBJ2-1, with 7 positions matching TRBD2. J lost 4 bases, V lost 4 bases, and 14 bases had no gene match. This CDR3 has 17 residues. Germline V gene lookup returns CDR1 SGHTS and CDR2 YDEGEE. Here the CDR3 reads CASSPSFPSGRYNEQFF. In nucleotides, the CDR3 is TGTGCCAGCAGCCCGAGTTTTCCTAGCGGCCGGTACAATGAGCAGTTCTTC. Filled out from reference TRBV5-8 and TRBJ2-1, the complete variable domain reads EAGVTQSPTHLIKTRGQQATLRCSPISGHTSVYWYQQALGLGLQFLLWYDEGEERNRGNFPPRFSGRQFPNYSSELNVNALELEDSALYLCASSPSFPSGRYNEQFFGPGTRLTVL.

The chain combines TRBV25-1 with TRBJ1-5; 8 nucleotides match TRBD1. The germline CDR1 and CDR2 sequences are MGHDK and SYGVNS. The V gene end was trimmed by 3 bases and the J gene end by 3 bases; junction bases not matched to a gene: 7. The CDR3 covers 16 residues. In DNA, the CDR3 is TGTGCCAGCAGTGATGGGAACAGGGGGTTCAATCAGCCCCAGCATTTT. Translation: CASSDGNRGFNQPQHF.

The rearrangement uses TRBV7-2 and TRBJ1-1, with a tentative D call TRBD1 (5 bases). The CDR3 extends over 14 amino acids. With 1 base removed from V and 2 bases from J, the gap between germline ends came to 8 bases. Per germline, CDR1 SGHTA and CDR2 FQGNSA. DNA of the CDR3: TGTGCCAGCAGCTTAGACGGACATAACACTGAAGCTTTCTTT. Its translation is CASSLDGHNTEAFF.

V and J are TRBV29-1 and TRBJ1-2; 12 bases match TRBD1. The CDR3 is made up of 18 amino acids. Germline V gene sequence: CDR1 SQVTM, CDR2 ANQGSEA. With V trimmed by 0 bases and J by 0 bases, 8 bases remained unmatched. This chain's CDR3 is CSVEDRGDRGLPNYGYTF. The CDR3 region has the DNA TGCAGCGTTGAAGATCGGGGGGACAGGGGGCTTCCTAACTATGGCTACACCTTC.

The chain links TRBV9 to TRBJ2-1; 8 bases agree with TRBD2. After removal of 0 bases from V and 9 bases from J, the junction contained 5 bases not matched to a gene. The germline CDR1 and CDR2 sequences are SGDLS and YYNGEE. This CDR3 contains 14 residues. The chain's CDR3 is CASSVVSGMGEQFF. CDR3 nucleotides: TGTGCCAGCAGCGTAGTTAGCGGGATGGGTGAGCAGTTCTTC.

A single count supports this clone. A read error may produce the germline difference seen at one junction end. The genes are TRBV7-3 and TRBJ2-2; 7 bases are a match to TRBD2. CDR1 is SGHTA, CDR2 FQGTGA, per germline. This CDR3 contains 16 residues. The CDR3 coding sequence is TGTTCCAGCAGCTCCAAAGCGGGATTAAACACCGGGGAGCTGTTTTTT. Protein product: CSSSSKAGLNTGELFF.

The chain recombines TRBV5-4 with TRBJ2-7, with TRBD1 matching over 9 bases. J gave up 3 bases and V 0 bases, and 7 bases lay outside the gene matches. The germline V gene encodes CDR1 SGHNT and CDR2 YYREEE (reference sequence). This CDR3 has 16 amino acids. The chain's CDR3 is CASSLGDRAGDYEQYF. The CDR3 coding sequence is TGTGCCAGCAGCTTGGGGGACAGGGCAGGGGACTACGAGCAGTACTTC.

V usage is TRBV6-5 and J usage is TRBJ1-5, with 10 bases lining up with TRBD1. CDR1 MNHEY and CDR2 SVGAGI come from the germline V gene. This CDR3 is 15 amino acids long. With 6 bases clipped from V and 3 bases from J, the junction kept 5 bases outside the gene matches. CDR3 sequence (DNA): TGTGCCAGCAGCTGGGGACAGGGGAACAATCAGCCCCAGCATTTT. Protein: CASSWGQGNNQPQHF.

The chain links TRBV7-9 to TRBJ2-5; D is possibly TRBD2 (6 bases). Gene TRBJ2-7 matches the end of the DNA better, so the J call may be wrong. The germline V gene has CDR1 SEHNR and CDR2 FQNEAQ (reference sequence). The CDR3 runs to 12 residues. CDR3: CASSLMTSEQYF. CDR3 bases: TGTGCCAGCAGCTTAATGACTAGCGAGCAGTACTTC.

This clone was recorded only once. The chain couples TRBV4-3 to TRBJ2-2; 7 bases map to TRBD1. Germline CDR1 and CDR2: LGHNA and YSLEER. V dropped 4 bases and J dropped 2; count of bases not matched to a gene: 7. The CDR3 totals 16 residues. The CDR3 loop reads CASSPGQDFNTGELFF. CDR3 nucleotides: TGCGCCAGCAGCCCCGGACAGGATTTCAACACCGGGGAGCTGTTTTTT.

The chain combines TRBV13 with TRBJ2-3; a weak D match, TRBD2 (5 bases). Between the trimmed V and J ends, which lost 2 bases and 4 bases, there was a span of 13 bases. The CDR3 covers 15 residues. CDR1 PRHDT and CDR2 FYEKMQ come from the germline V gene (reference sequence). CDR3 amino acids: CASSLFGGRSDTQYF. The CDR3 coding sequence is TGTGCCAGCAGCTTATTCGGAGGAAGGTCAGATACGCAGTATTTT.

The rearrangement links TRBV29-1 to TRBJ2-3; 8 bases fit TRBD1. Germline V gene lookup returns CDR1 SQVTM and CDR2 ANQGSEA. Trimming cost V 4 bases and J 1 base; bases outside gene matches: 10. This CDR3 has 16 amino acids. The CDR3: CSVGPTGDMRTDTQYF. The CDR3 nucleotides are TGCAGCGTTGGACCGACAGGGGATATGCGCACAGATACGCAGTATTTT.

The chain links TRBV9 to TRBJ2-3; D is ambiguous. Germline values: CDR1 SGDLS, CDR2 YYNGEE. V gave up 0 bases and J gave up 6 bases, with 5 bases separating them. This CDR3 region has 12 residues. CDR3 in DNA: TGTGCCAGCAGCGTAGGCCGGGATACGCAGTATTTT. Translated, it gives CASSVGRDTQYF. Full variable domain (remainder filled in from reference TRBV9 and TRBJ2-3): DSGVTQTPKHLITATGQRVTLRCSPRSGDLSVYWYQQSLDQGLQFLIQYYNGEERAKGNILERFSAQQFPDLHSELNLSSLELGDSALYFCASSVGRDTQYFGPGTRLTVL.